This T cell receptor (beta chain) stems from a study of memory CD4+ T cells and cytomegalovirus serostatus. Profiling relied on immunoSEQ multiplex PCR, and the TCRdb table lists in-frame clones only, not all of them. The sample holds some 60,000 clones, about 80% seen once. The sort gate was single viable CD3+CD4+CD8-CD45RO+ cells for memory CD4+ T cells. The sequenced sample was memory CD4+ T cells from blood. This clonotype was sampled from an adult in good health and CMV-seropositive.

The CDR3 DNA follows: TGTGCCAGCTCCCAGACCGAATCCTACGAGCAGTACGTC. The encoded protein is CASSQTESYEQYV. This sequence joins TRBV18 and TRBJ2-7; D remains unclear. The CDR3 loop spans 13 amino acids. Germline V gene sequence: CDR1 KGHSH, CDR2 LQKENI. The V gene lost 6 bases and the J gene lost 1 base, with 10 bases spanning the gap.